This T cell receptor (beta chain) was observed in a study of shared clonotypes between healthy human individuals (dated by TCRdb to the early 2020s). The study in broad terms: The cohort included three men and a couple of women between 18 and 49 years of age. To estimate repertoire size and how much clonotypes are shared between individuals, the study performed deep sequencing of blood TCR repertoires from about 5 healthy adults. For each donor, three plates each were used for CD4 naive and CD4 memory, two plates were used for CD8 naive, and one plate was used for CD8 memory. Per donor, leukapheresis produced somewhere between about 0.94 and 10 billion PBMCs. To increase sequencing depth and limit assay-specific biases, different laboratories used diverse techniques to prepare libraries and sequence TCR repertoires.

Using the deep immunoSEQ assay, multiplex PCR amplified TCR CDR3 regions from genomic DNA. Extracted genomic DNA from each cell subset was distributed evenly across all wells of several immunoSEQ 96-well plates, and each plate was treated as a replicate. For sorted subsets, 200 ng of genomic DNA, equivalent to 30,000 or so T cell genomes, went into each replicate PCR. The purified libraries were quantified using a Qubit 3.0 fluorometer, sized with a Bioanalyzer 2100, and then quantified again using the KAPA Library Quantification kit. Each immunoSEQ 96-well plate was sequenced on its own single-read 150-cycle Illumina NextSeq 550 flow cell. In the source study's methods: Because the immunoSEQ output included only junctional sequences and no quality scores, the filtering could not be the same as the filtering used for full-length reads. To assign V/J genes and CDR3, sequences were annotated using PyIR, a Python wrapper for IgBLAST v1.9, with IMGT germline references. Any read was removed if the V/J assignment was weak (E-value above 1e-6), the CDR3 was missing, or the read contained stop codons, out-of-frame junctions, or ambiguous translated residues. V3J clonotypes were defined as sequences sharing an identical inferred V gene, J gene, and CDR3 amino acid sequence. Percentage overlap between repertoires was computed as shared unique clonotypes divided by the size of the smaller repertoire. Repertoire richness was assessed with RTK rarefaction, the Chao1 estimator, and Recon v2.1 estimates of unobserved clonotypes. Generation probabilities were computed with OLGA for all TCRbeta clonotypes obtained by the gDNA method from four donors. TCRdb re-hosts the immuneACCESS table, in-frame sequences only. Its copies lack some clones; in the studies checked, an unresolved V gene accounts for under half of them, and the cause for the rest is not known. Clone size and V and J calls were adopted from that table, with D and trimming inferred from the DNA. The sample profile shows around 1.4 million clones; approximately 98.5% of them were found once. The ten biggest clones cover about 0.34% of the sample.

Beyond this particular receptor, the publication reports: Larger estimated clonotype richness was generally found for naive subsets than for memory subsets. Because the study included a small number of donors, the genetic and exposure-history diversity represented was limited. Even with the large sequencing depth, rarefaction of the sorted-subset datasets indicated that sequencing was incomplete. When a handful of donors were compared, the shared fraction of clonotypes was about 5% for naive CD4, about 4% for naive CD8, roughly 2.3% for memory CD4, and 0.4% for memory CD8. Only blood was sampled, and tissue TCR repertoires likely differ from those in blood. Based on pairwise subsampling, the degree of clonotype sharing among donors was expected to be affected by sequencing depth. Higher generation probabilities were observed for clonotypes shared by all four sorted-subset donors than for non-shared clonotypes.

Of note for this clone: What antigen it recognizes has not been identified. Base qualities were left out, and no much larger clone turns up one base away.

The germline V gene gives CDR1 as SGHDN and CDR2 as FVKESK. Deletion took 4 bases off V and 5 bases off J, with a span of 14 bases between the germline ends. Measured from the cysteine to the phenylalanine, the CDR3 is 14 residues long. Of the read, only the CDR3 DNA is kept; its 42 bases are in frame from base 1. Donors were healthy HIV-negative adults with no recently reported acute infections or vaccinations. Every donor was a Caucasian adult living in Nashville, Tennessee, USA. CD4+ T cells were enriched by magnetic negative selection, after which naive cells were positively selected on CD45RA and the negative fraction was taken as the memory subset. After blood collection by leukapheresis, PBMCs were isolated using Ficoll-Histopaque density gradient centrifugation and then cryopreserved in the vapor phase of liquid nitrogen. Analytical flow cytometry was used to check the purity and quantity of each magnetically sorted T cell population. Genomic DNA was isolated from every sorted fraction and measured by UV absorbance on a Nanodrop 2000c.

The chain links TRBV14 with TRBJ1-1, with the D gene not clear enough to name. The sequencing input was naive CD4+ T cells sorted from blood. The cell subset or site label of this sample denotes: CD45RA+ positively selected. The receptor's source is a man aged 25-40 years in good health. The DNA is TGTGCCAGCAGCCCCTACAAGGGCCCAACTGAAGCTTTCTTT. Its protein product is CASSPYKGPTEAFF.